Below are 14 T cell receptor beta chains sequenced from a single sample in a study of PD-1 blockade in classical Hodgkin lymphoma. Time point indicated: newly diagnosed, previously untreated cHL patient sample. The data were produced by immunoSEQ multiplex PCR, yet TCRdb's version contains in-frame clones alone and is incomplete. Here the sample spans tens of thousands of clones, roughly 90% being singletons. The sequenced sample consisted of peripheral blood mononuclear cells (PBMCs). The receptors stem from a human donor with classical Hodgkin lymphoma.

The J gene is TRBJ2-1, the V gene TRBV4-3; 12 nucleotides agree with TRBD2. The CDR3 sequence is 17 residues long. Germline V gene lookup returns CDR1 LGHNA and CDR2 YSLEER. V lost 0 bases to trimming and J lost 7 bases; unmatched junction nucleotides: 7. The DNA of the CDR3 is TGCGCCAGCAGCCAAGATACGGGGACTAGCGGGTGGAATGAGCAGTTCTTC. Amino acids: CASSQDTGTSGWNEQFF.

CDR3 region: CASSPGTDYGYTF. The CDR3, as DNA: TGTGCCAGCTCACCTGGGACAGACTATGGCTACACCTTC. V gene TRBV18 combines with J gene TRBJ1-2; 7 bases are shared with TRBD1. Looked up from germline, CDR1 is KGHSH and CDR2 is LQKENI. Trimming took 3 bases from V and 3 from J; bases not matched to a gene: 1. The CDR3 sequence is 13 residues long.

The chain couples TRBV11-2 to TRBJ2-7, with a tentative D call TRBD1 (6 bases). CDR3 length equals 13 residues. With 2 bases removed from V and 6 bases from J, the gap between germline ends came to 11 bases. The V gene's germline CDR1 is SGHAT and CDR2 FQNNGV. The CDR3 reads CASSLFHRVEQYF. CDR3 in DNA: TGTGCCAGCAGCTTATTTCACAGGGTCGAGCAGTACTTC.

The chain combines TRBV19 with TRBJ2-1, with D possibly matching TRBD2 (5 bases). This CDR3 comprises 12 residues. Germline-derived CDR1 and CDR2 are LNHDA and SQIVND (reference sequence). V dropped 9 bases and J dropped 2 bases, with 8 bases sitting between them. CDR3 coding DNA: TGTGCCAGCTCCGGGACCTACAATGAGCAGTTCTTC. As protein: CASSGTYNEQFF. The whole variable domain, remainder taken from reference TRBV19 and TRBJ2-1, is DGGITQSPKYLFRKEGQNVTLSCEQNLNHDAMYWYRQDPGQGLRLIYYSQIVNDFQKGDIAEGYSVSREKKESFPLTVTSAQKNPTAFYLCASSGTYNEQFFGPGTRLTVL.

This clone has more than one count but fewer than ten. The chain is built from TRBV2 and TRBJ2-7, with D unresolved. V was clipped by 9 bases and J by 0 bases, with 9 bases between them. CDR1 is SNHLY, CDR2 FYNNEI, per germline. CDR3 length equals 12 residues. Written as DNA, the CDR3 is TGTGCCAGTGGTCAGACCTCCTACGAGCAGTACTTC. It codes for CASGQTSYEQYF.

The chain joins TRBV5-8 to TRBJ1-1; possible D gene TRBD1, 5 bases. Trimming cost V 0 bases and J 2 bases, with 14 bases left between them. The CDR3 has 16 amino acids. Looked up from germline, CDR1 is SGHTS and CDR2 is YDEGEE. The CDR3 bases are TGTGCCAGCAGCTTGGCAGTTGGGGGATACAACACTGAAGCTTTCTTT. The encoded protein is CASSLAVGGYNTEAFF.

The chain uses TRBV7-9 and TRBJ2-2; possible D gene TRBD1, 5 bases. V lost 6 bases and J 5 bases, leaving 13 bases between the germline ends. The germline CDR1 and CDR2 sequences are SEHNR and FQNEAQ (reference sequence). The CDR3 sequence is 14 residues long. The CDR3 DNA follows: TGTGCCAGCAGACCAGGCTCAGGGACCGGGGAGCTGTTTTTT. This gives the protein CASRPGSGTGELFF.

The rearrangement joins TRBV19 to TRBJ2-7; D may correspond to TRBD1 or TRBD2 (6 bases each). Germline assignment: CDR1 LNHDA and CDR2 SQIVND (reference sequence). V was clipped by 1 base and J by 5 bases, with 15 bases between them. This CDR3 spans 15 amino acids. The CDR3 DNA sequence: TGTGCCAGTAGTATAGGACCGGGGGCGGGCGACGAGCAGTACTTC. Amino acids: CASSIGPGAGDEQYF.

The genes are TRBV21-1 and TRBJ2-5; the table's D call, TRBD1, has no DNA check behind it. The DNA end favors TRBJ2-7, so the J call may be wrong. TRBV21-1 is given as a pseudogene. This CDR3 spans 16 amino acids. The CDR3 reads CASSTLARRPTYEQYF. CDR3 nucleotide sequence: TGTGCCAGCAGCACCCTCGCCAGGCGCCCAACCTACGAGCAGTACTTC.

This clone was seen only once. V is TRBV25-1 and J is TRBJ1-4; no definite D call. The CDR3 covers 13 residues. Germline V gene data show CDR1 as MGHDK and CDR2 as SYGVNS. The V and J ends lost 4 bases and 8 bases respectively, with 11 bases between them. CDR3 protein: CASSAPGREKLFF. CDR3 nucleotides: TGTGCCAGCAGTGCCCCGGGAAGGGAAAAACTGTTTTTT.

V is TRBV16 and J is TRBJ1-2; D gene uncertain. The CDR3 totals 14 residues. V was clipped by 0 bases and J by 4 bases, with 9 bases between them. The V gene's germline CDR1 is KGHSY and CDR2 FQNENV. The CDR3 DNA follows: TGTGCCAGCAGCCAATCCCAGGTCCTCTATGGCTACACCTTC. The encoded protein is CASSQSQVLYGYTF.

The rearrangement joins TRBV18 to TRBJ1-5; TRBD1 aligns across 8 bases. V lost 2 bases and J lost 7; bases outside the gene matches: 4. The CDR3 is made up of 14 amino acids. Per the germline V gene, CDR1 is KGHSH and CDR2 is LQKENI. This CDR3 reads CASSPEQGGQPQHF. As DNA, the CDR3 is TGTGCCAGCTCACCAGAACAGGGGGGCCAGCCCCAGCATTTT.

The genes are TRBV5-1 and TRBJ1-5; 7 positions agree with TRBD1. The germline V gene encodes CDR1 SGHRS and CDR2 YFSETQ. V was pared by 2 bases and J by 3 bases, with 14 bases of the junction left unmatched. The CDR3 is made up of 18 amino acids. CDR3 in DNA: TGCGCCAGCAGCTTACTCCCGCAGGGGACAGTACCCAATCAGCCCCAGCATTTT. Translated: CASSLLPQGTVPNQPQHF. Using reference TRBV5-1 and TRBJ1-5 for the parts outside the CDR3, the full variable domain is KAGVTQTPRYLIKTRGQQVTLSCSPISGHRSVSWYQQTPGQGLQFLFEYFSETQRNKGNFPGRFSGRQFSNSRSEMNVSTLELGDSALYLCASSLLPQGTVPNQPQHFGDGTRLSIL.

The chain joins TRBV5-5 to TRBJ2-3; the match to TRBD2 covers 12 bases. Trimming took 5 bases from V and 3 from J; bases not matched to a gene: 7. This CDR3 spans 16 amino acids. Germline CDR1 is SGHKS and CDR2 is YYEKEE (reference sequence). CDR3 nucleotides: TGTGCCAGCAGTTTCCGACTAGCGGGAGTAACAGATACGCAGTATTTT. It specifies CASSFRLAGVTDTQYF.